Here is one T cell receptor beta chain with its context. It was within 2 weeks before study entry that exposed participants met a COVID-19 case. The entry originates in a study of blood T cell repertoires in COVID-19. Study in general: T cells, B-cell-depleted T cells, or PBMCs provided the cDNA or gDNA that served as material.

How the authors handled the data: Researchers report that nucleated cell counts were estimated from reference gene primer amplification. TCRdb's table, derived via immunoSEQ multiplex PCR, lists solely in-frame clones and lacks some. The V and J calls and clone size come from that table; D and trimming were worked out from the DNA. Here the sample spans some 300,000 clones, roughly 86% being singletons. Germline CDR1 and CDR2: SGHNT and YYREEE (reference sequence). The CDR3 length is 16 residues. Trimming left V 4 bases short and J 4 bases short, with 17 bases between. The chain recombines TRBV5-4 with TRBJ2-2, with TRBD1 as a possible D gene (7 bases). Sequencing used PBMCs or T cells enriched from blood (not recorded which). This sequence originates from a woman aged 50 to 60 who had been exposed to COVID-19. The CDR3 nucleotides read TGTGCCAGCAGCCGGGGGACAGCTCAAGGCACCGGGGAGCTGTTTTTT. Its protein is CASSRGTAQGTGELFF.